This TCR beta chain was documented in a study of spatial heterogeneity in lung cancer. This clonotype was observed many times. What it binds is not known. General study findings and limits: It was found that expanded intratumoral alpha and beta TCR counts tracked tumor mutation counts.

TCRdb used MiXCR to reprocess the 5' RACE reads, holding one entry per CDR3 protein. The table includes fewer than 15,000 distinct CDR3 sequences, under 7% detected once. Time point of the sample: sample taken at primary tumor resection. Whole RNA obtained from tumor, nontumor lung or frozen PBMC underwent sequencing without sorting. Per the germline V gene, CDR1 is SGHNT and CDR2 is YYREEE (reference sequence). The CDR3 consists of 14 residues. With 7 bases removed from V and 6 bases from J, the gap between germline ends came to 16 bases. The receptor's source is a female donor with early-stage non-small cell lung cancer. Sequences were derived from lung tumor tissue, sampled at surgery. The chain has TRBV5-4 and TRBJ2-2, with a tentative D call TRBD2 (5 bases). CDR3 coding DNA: TGTGCCAGCGGTGAGGGCTCCGTCGCCGGGGAGCTGTTTTTT. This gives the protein CASGEGSVAGELFF. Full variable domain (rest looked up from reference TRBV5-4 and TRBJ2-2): ETGVTQSPTHLIKTRGQQVTLRCSSQSGHNTVSWYQQALGQGPQFIFQYYREEENGRGNFPPRFSGLQFPNYSSELNVNALELDDSALYLCASGEGSVAGELFFGEGSRLTVL.